A selection of T cell receptor beta chains follows, all from one sample in a study of T cells in Graves' hyperthyroidism and ophthalmopathy. In TCRdb, the multiplex PCR reads were re-called with MiXCR into one record per CDR3 protein. The sample lists approximately 720,000 distinct CDR3 sequences, about 17% occurring once. What was sequenced was blood. These receptors all stem from a woman between 50 and 59 years old with Graves' hyperthyroidism that later progressed to Graves' ophthalmopathy. Each CDR3 is given with its conserved first and last residue. A D gene is named only where the DNA matches it firmly. Size is stated for part of the rows, as once, few or many counts, or as a class when the clone is expanded.

>TRBV20-1|-|TRBJ2-3|many
CATLRTDTQYF
TGCGCTACCCTAAGAACAGATACGCAGTATTTT
>TRBV12-3/TRBV12-4|-|TRBJ2-5|many
CASSLATGRQETQYF
TGTGCCAGCAGTTTAGCGACAGGGAGGCAAGAGACCCAGTACTTC
>TRBV6-4|TRBD2|TRBJ2-1|few
CASSDVASGGYEQFF
TGTGCCAGCAGTGACGTGGCTAGCGGGGGGTATGAGCAGTTCTTC
>TRBV7-2|TRBD2|TRBJ2-3|few
CASTKQTSGGTDTQYF
TGTGCCAGCACCAAGCAGACTAGCGGGGGCACAGATACGCAGTATTTT
>TRBV20-1|-|TRBJ1-1|many
CSARAPNTGGTEAFF
TGCAGTGCTAGAGCCCCAAACACGGGGGGCACTGAAGCTTTCTTT
>TRBV11-2|TRBD1|TRBJ2-3|many
CASSSGTGGYTQYF
TGTGCCAGCAGCTCCGGGACAGGGGGTTATACGCAGTATTTT
>TRBV7-6|-|TRBJ1-1|many
CASSLEIAVNTEAFF
TGTGCCAGCAGCTTAGAGATCGCCGTGAACACTGAAGCTTTCTTT
>TRBV30|TRBD1|TRBJ1-6|many
CAWSAGQDNSPLHF
TGTGCCTGGAGTGCGGGACAGGATAATTCACCCCTCCACTTT
>TRBV6-4|-|TRBJ1-3|few
CASSSDGNTIYF
TGTGCCAGCAGCTCAGACGGAAACACCATATATTTT
>TRBV3-1|TRBD1|TRBJ1-5|few
CASSLKGQGADQPQHF
TGTGCCAGCAGCCTCAAAGGACAGGGAGCGGATCAGCCCCAGCATTTT
>TRBV6-1|TRBD1|TRBJ2-7|-
CASRPGQAMVQYF
TGTGCCAGCAGACCGGGACAGGCTATGGTGCAGTACTTC